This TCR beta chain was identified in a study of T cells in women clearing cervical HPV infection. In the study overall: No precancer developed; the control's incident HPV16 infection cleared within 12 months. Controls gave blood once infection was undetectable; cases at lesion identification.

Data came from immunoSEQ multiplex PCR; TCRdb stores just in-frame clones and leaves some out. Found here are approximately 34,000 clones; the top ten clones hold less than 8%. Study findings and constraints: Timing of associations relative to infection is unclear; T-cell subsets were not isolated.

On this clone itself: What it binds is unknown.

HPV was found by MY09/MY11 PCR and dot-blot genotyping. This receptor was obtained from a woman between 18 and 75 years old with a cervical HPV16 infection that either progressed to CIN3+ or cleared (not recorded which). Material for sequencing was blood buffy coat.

CDR3 residues: CASTLGQAEGYGYTF. The DNA read from the CDR3 is TGTGCCAGTACTCTTGGACAGGCTGAAGGGTATGGC. The chain couples TRBV19 to TRBJ1-2, with 7 bases aligning to TRBD1. The observed sequence ends 3 residues before the CDR3 terminus, with the missing tail filled in from the germline J gene. Germline lookup yields CDR1 LNHDA and CDR2 SQIVND (reference sequence). This CDR3 is 15 amino acids long. Losses at the gene ends were 7 bases for V and 5 bases for J; bases not matched to a gene: 13.